This T cell receptor (beta chain) was identified during a study of control samples from healthy donors and cancer patients (dated by TCRdb to about 2020). About this clone itself: Its cognate antigen has yet to be identified. No clone much larger than this one lies a single base away; base qualities are absent.

Library preparation used the immunoSEQ multiplex PCR assay. TCRdb mirrors the immuneACCESS table, restricted to in-frame sequences. Some clones are absent from its copies; in checked studies, under half trace to an unresolved V gene, and the reason for the others is unknown. The sample table shows 150,000 to 200,000 clones, and around nine tenths are seen once. About 1.4% of the sample is in the top ten clones. Sequencing used blood. This TCR came from a man aged 25 to 40 in good health.

Here is the DNA: TGTGCCATCAGTGAGTCTGGCCTCAGGGCTTTCTTT. Translated, it gives CAISESGLRAFF. The chain joins TRBV10-3 to TRBJ1-1, with the D gene call left open. In the germline V gene, CDR1 corresponds to ENHRY and CDR2 to SYGVKD. The cysteine opens and the phenylalanine closes a CDR3 of 12 amino acids. Only the CDR3 part of the read is kept: 36 bases, read in frame from the first base. V and J are truncated by 0 bases and 11 bases respectively, leaving an intervening sequence of 10 bases.